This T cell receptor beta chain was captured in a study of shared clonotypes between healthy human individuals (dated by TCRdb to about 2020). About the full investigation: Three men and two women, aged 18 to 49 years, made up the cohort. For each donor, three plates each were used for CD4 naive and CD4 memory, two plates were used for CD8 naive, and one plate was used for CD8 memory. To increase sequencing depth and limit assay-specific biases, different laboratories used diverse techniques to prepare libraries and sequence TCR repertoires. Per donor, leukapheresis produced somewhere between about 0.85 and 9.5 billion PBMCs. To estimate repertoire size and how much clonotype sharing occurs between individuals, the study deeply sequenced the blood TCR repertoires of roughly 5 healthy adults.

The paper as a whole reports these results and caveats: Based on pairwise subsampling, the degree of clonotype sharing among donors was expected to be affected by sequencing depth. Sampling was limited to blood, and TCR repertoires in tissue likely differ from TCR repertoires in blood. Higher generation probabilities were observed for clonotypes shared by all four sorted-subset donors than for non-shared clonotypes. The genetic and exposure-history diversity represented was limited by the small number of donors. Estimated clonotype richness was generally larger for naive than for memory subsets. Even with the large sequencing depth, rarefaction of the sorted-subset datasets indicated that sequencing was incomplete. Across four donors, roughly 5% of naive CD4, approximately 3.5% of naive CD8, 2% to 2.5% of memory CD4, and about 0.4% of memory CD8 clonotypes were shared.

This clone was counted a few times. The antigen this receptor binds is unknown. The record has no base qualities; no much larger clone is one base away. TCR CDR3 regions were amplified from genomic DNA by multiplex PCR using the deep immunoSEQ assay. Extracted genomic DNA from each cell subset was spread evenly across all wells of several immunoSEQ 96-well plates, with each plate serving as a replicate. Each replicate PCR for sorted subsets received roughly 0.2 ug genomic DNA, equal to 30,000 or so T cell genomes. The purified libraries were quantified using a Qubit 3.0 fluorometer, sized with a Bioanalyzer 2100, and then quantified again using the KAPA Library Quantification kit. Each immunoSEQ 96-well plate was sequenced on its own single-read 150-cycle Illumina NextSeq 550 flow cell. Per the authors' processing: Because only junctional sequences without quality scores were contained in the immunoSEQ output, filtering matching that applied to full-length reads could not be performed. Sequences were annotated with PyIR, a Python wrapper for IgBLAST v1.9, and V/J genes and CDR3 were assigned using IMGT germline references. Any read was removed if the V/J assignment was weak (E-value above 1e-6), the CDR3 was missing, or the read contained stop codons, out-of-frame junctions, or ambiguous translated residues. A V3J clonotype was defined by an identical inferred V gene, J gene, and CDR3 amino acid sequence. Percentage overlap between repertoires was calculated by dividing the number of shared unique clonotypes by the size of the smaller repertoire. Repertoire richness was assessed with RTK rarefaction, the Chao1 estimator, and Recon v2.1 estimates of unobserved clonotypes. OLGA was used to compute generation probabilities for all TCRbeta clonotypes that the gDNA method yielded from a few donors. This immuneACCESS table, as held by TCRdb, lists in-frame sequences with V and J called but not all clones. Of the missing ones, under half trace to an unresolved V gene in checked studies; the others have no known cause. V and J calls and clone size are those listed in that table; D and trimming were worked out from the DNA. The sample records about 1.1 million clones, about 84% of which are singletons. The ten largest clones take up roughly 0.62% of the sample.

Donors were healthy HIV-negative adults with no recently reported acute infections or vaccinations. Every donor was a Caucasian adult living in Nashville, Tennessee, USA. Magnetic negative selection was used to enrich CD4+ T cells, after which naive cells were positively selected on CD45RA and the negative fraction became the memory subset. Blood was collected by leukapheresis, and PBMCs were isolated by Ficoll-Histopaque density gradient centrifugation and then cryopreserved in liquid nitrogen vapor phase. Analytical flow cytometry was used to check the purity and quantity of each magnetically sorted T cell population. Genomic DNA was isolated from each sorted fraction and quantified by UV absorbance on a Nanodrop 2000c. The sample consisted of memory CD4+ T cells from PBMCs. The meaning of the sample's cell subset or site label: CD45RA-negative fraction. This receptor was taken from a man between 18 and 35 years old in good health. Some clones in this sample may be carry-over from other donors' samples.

The base sequence is TGTGCCAGTAGTATCGGAGCCGGAGAGCATTACACTGAAGCTTTCTTT. Translated, it reads CASSIGAGEHYTEAFF. Here the chain combines TRBV19 and TRBJ1-1; the D gene assignment is ambiguous. For CDR1 and CDR2, the germline V gene (reference sequence) lists LNHDA and SQIVND. Cut back by 3 bases and 3 bases, the V and J ends lie 17 bases apart. Spanning cysteine to phenylalanine, the CDR3 consists of 16 amino acids. Of all the DNA, just the CDR3 is kept, 48 bases in frame from base 1.